The 13 T cell receptor beta chains reported below all come from one sample, sequenced in a study of shared T cell receptors in the human thymus. The data were produced by immunoSEQ multiplex PCR, yet TCRdb's version contains in-frame clones alone and is incomplete. The data hold about 730,000 clones, with approximately 83% observed a single time. In addition, the sample was reused for a study of human thymus T cells.

The sequencing input was thymocytes. The receptors shown here come from a girl in the first two years of life with a congenital heart defect.

V usage is TRBV7-2 and J usage is TRBJ2-3; TRBD2 matches at 7 bases. Germline V lookup: CDR1 SGHTA, CDR2 FQGNSA. Germline trimming cut 3 bases from V and 2 bases from J; bases unmatched to any gene: 5. The CDR3 has 15 amino acids. CDR3 nucleotide sequence: TGTGCCAGCAGCTTCTACGGGGGGTCCACAGATACGCAGTATTTT. It is translated as CASSFYGGSTDTQYF.

As concerns this clone: Other DNA sequences of this sample code for an identical CDR3. V usage is TRBV28 and J usage is TRBJ1-2, with D perhaps matching TRBD1 (6 bases). Germline values: CDR1 MDHEN, CDR2 SYDVKM. Trimming cost V 6 bases and J 4 bases, with 15 bases left between them. CDR3 length equals 14 residues. The CDR3 here is CASSLTDSLYGYTF. The CDR3 coding sequence is TGTGCCAGCAGCCTGACGGACAGTCTCTATGGCTACACCTTC.

V usage is TRBV4-1 and J usage is TRBJ2-3; a possible D gene is TRBD1 (5 bases). Germline assignment: CDR1 MGHRA and CDR2 YSYEKL. V was pared by 2 bases and J by 5 bases, with 5 bases between. The CDR3 sequence is 12 residues long. CDR3 sequence reads: CASSQQGDTQYF. In nucleotides, the CDR3 is TGCGCCAGCAGCCAACAGGGAGATACGCAGTATTTT.

This clone was observed once. The chain recombines TRBV4-1 with TRBJ2-7; a weak D match, TRBD2 (7 bases). CDR1 and CDR2 (germline): MGHRA, YSYEKL. The V end was cut by 5 bases, the J end by 6 bases, with 14 bases between. The CDR3 is 13 amino acids. The CDR3 reads CASSVRGGGEQYF. The CDR3 DNA is TGCGCCAGCAGCGTAAGGGGGGGAGGCGAGCAGTACTTC.

This sequence joins TRBV5-1 and TRBJ2-3; TRBD2 aligns across 8 bases. The CDR3 contains 17 residues. The germline V gene has CDR1 SGHRS and CDR2 YFSETQ. Trimming removed 6 bases from V and 6 bases from J; junction bases left unmatched: 18. In DNA, the CDR3 is TGCGCCAGCAAAAATATCCGGGGGGGGTCCCCGCCGGATACGCAGTATTTT. Translated: CASKNIRGGSPPDTQYF.

The chain couples TRBV4-3 to TRBJ2-1, with TRBD2 matching 7 bases. Per germline, CDR1 LGHNA and CDR2 YSLEER. The J segment lost 2 bases and the V segment lost 0 bases, leaving 4 bases of the junction unmatched. The CDR3 runs to 16 residues. CDR3 DNA sequence: TGCGCCAGCAGCCAAGAAAGGACTAGTCCCTACAATGAGCAGTTCTTC. Translation: CASSQERTSPYNEQFF.

The rearrangement links TRBV6-1 to TRBJ1-2; 9 positions match TRBD1. CDR1 MNHNS and CDR2 SASEGT come from the germline V gene. This CDR3 has 15 residues. Germline trimming cut 2 bases from V and 8 bases from J; bases unmatched to any gene: 9. The CDR3 DNA reads TGTGCCAGCAGTGAAACCACAGGGGGCGCCCCCGGCTACACCTTC. Translating it yields CASSETTGGAPGYTF.

This sequence joins TRBV11-2 and TRBJ2-1; TRBD1 matches at 9 bases. The germline V gene encodes CDR1 SGHAT and CDR2 FQNNGV. V lost 6 bases and J lost 6; bases outside the gene matches: 9. The CDR3 spans 15 residues. For the CDR3, the DNA is TGTGCCAGCAGGGAAAACAGGGGGCGAGGCAATGAGCAGTTCTTC. Protein product: CASRENRGRGNEQFF. The full variable domain, in which reference TRBV11-2 and TRBJ2-1 provide the parts outside the CDR3, is EAGVAQSPRYKIIEKRQSVAFWCNPISGHATLYWYQQILGQGPKLLIQFQNNGVVDDSQLPKDRFSAERLKGVDSTLKIQPAKLEDSAVYLCASRENRGRGNEQFFGPGTRLTVL.

This sequence joins TRBV19 and TRBJ1-2, with D perhaps TRBD1 (5 bases). The ends were cut back, 5 bases at V and 4 bases at J, with 17 bases in the middle. Germline CDR1 and CDR2: LNHDA and SQIVND (reference sequence). The CDR3 totals 15 residues. CDR3 DNA: TGTGCCAGTAGTGTCCGGGAGGGGATGAGCTATGGCTACACCTTC. Amino acid sequence: CASSVREGMSYGYTF.

This clone was recorded once. The rearrangement uses TRBV25-1 and TRBJ1-1, with D maybe TRBD1 (5 bases). This CDR3 has 14 amino acids. CDR1 is MGHDK and CDR2 is SYGVNS in the germline V gene. Trimming shortened V by 9 bases and J by 11 bases, and 25 bases separated the two germline ends. CDR3 coding DNA: TGTGCCAGTGCCCCCCGGGGGGGGACCCCGTATGCTTTCTTT. Protein: CASAPRGGTPYAFF.

This chain connects TRBV7-2 to TRBJ1-4; D is ambiguous. The ends were cut back, 3 bases at V and 3 bases at J, with 14 bases in the middle. The CDR3 runs to 16 residues. Germline CDR1 reads SGHTA; CDR2 reads FQGNSA. The CDR3 DNA reads TGTGCCAGCAGCTTTGTGGGCAGGTTTGCTAATGAAAAACTGTTTTTT. Its protein is CASSFVGRFANEKLFF. Combining the CDR3 with reference TRBV7-2 and TRBJ1-4 gives the whole variable domain GAGVSQSPSNKVTEKGKDVELRCDPISGHTALYWYRQSLGQGLEFLIYFQGNSAPDKSGLPSDRFSAERTGGSVSTLTIQRTQQEDSAVYLCASSFVGRFANEKLFFGSGTQLSVL.

The rearrangement joins TRBV5-4 to TRBJ2-7; no clear D. V was pared by 1 base and J by 0 bases, with 26 bases between. The length of the CDR3 is 20 residues. Germline V lookup: CDR1 SGHNT, CDR2 YYREEE (reference sequence). CDR3 DNA sequence: TGTGCCAGCAGCTTGTTCGCACCCGATAATCCGGGTCAAGACTCCTACGAGCAGTACTTC. It translates to CASSLFAPDNPGQDSYEQYF.

This clone is a singleton in its sample. The chain employs TRBV5-1 and TRBJ1-1, with D unresolved. Germline V gene lookup returns CDR1 SGHRS and CDR2 YFSETQ. Trimming removed 0 bases at V and 3 bases at J, with 9 bases between. The CDR3 runs 14 residues. CDR3 loop: CASSLGERYTEAFF. CDR3 DNA sequence: TGCGCCAGCAGCTTGGGGGAGCGTTACACTGAAGCTTTCTTT. Filled out from reference TRBV5-1 and TRBJ1-1, the complete variable domain reads KAGVTQTPRYLIKTRGQQVTLSCSPISGHRSVSWYQQTPGQGLQFLFEYFSETQRNKGNFPGRFSGRQFSNSRSEMNVSTLELGDSALYLCASSLGERYTEAFFGQGTRLTVV.